Detailed here is one T cell receptor beta chain. Its specificity is not known. Co-extracted RNA and DNA came from around 20-30 mg of unsorted bulk tissue. The record originates from a study of tumor-infiltrating lymphocytes in primary liver carcinoma. The overall study: Donors had hepatocellular carcinoma or combined HCC and intrahepatic cholangiocarcinoma.

Notes on the study in general: Significantly greater top-250-clone fractions characterized tumors relative to blood (p = 0.039). Compared with tumor region pairs, tumor-adjacent and tumor-blood pairs overlapped less.

The investigators made TCR beta cDNA from roughly 0.55 ug total RNA, using a constant-region primer. Libraries for TCR beta were built through three nested multiplex PCR rounds, which together made up a slightly modified ARM-PCR procedure. Two initial PCR rounds of around 10 cycles each paired TRBV1-TRBV30 forward primers with a C-beta reverse primer. TCRdb fed the multiplex PCR reads into MiXCR, producing one record per CDR3 protein. The table records about 99,000 distinct CDR3 sequences, roughly 69% of them present only once. Trimming pared 7 bases from V and 3 bases from J, leaving 16 bases between. The germline CDR1 and CDR2 sequences are SGHVS and FQNEAQ. This CDR3 contains 15 residues.

V and J are TRBV7-8 and TRBJ2-1; D tentatively reads TRBD1 or TRBD2 (6 bases each). The sample consisted of liver tumor tissue from sampling region 5. The subset: tumor region T5, tumor centre. This clonotype was obtained from an older woman with primary liver carcinoma and hepatitis B virus infection. The CDR3 region has the DNA TGTGCCAGCAACCATGGGCGGGACATCTACAATGAGCAGTTCTTC. This gives the protein CASNHGRDIYNEQFF.